One sample yielded the 25 T cell receptor beta chains listed below, sequenced in a study of OX40 agonist ivuxolimab in advanced cancers. Profiled with immunoSEQ multiplex PCR; TCRdb holds only in-frame clones, not every one. The sample includes 35,000 to 40,000 clones, about 90% of them seen just once. Source: CD4+ or CD8+ T cells sorted from blood, taken in a trial of the OX40 agonist ivuxolimab. The receptors derive from an adult with an advanced solid tumor such as melanoma, head and neck, liver or kidney cancer.

The chain has TRBV11-2 and TRBJ2-3, with D maybe TRBD2 (6 bases). This CDR3 is 15 amino acids long. Germline CDR1 and CDR2: SGHAT and FQNNGV. V gave up 5 bases and J gave up 5 bases, with 17 bases separating them. CDR3 in amino acids: CASSPRGWVGDTQYF. As DNA, the CDR3 is TGTGCCAGCAGCCCACGGGGGTGGGTCGGAGATACGCAGTATTTT.

The chain recombines TRBV6-1 with TRBJ2-2, with 8 bases matching TRBD1. The CDR3 runs 16 residues. Germline V gene data show CDR1 as MNHNS and CDR2 as SASEGT. J lost 3 bases, V lost 2 bases, and 5 bases had no gene match. The CDR3 sequence: CASSERSGGDTGELFF. CDR3 sequence (DNA): TGTGCCAGCAGTGAAAGGTCAGGGGGCGACACCGGGGAGCTGTTTTTT.

The chain links TRBV27 to TRBJ2-1, with D uncertain. The CDR3 has 15 amino acids. Deletions cut 2 bases from V and 2 bases from J, with 10 bases between. Germline V gene data show CDR1 as MNHEY and CDR2 as SMNVEV (reference sequence). Here the CDR3 DNA reads TGTGCCAGCAGTTTACTCGGAGACCCCTACAATGAGCAGTTCTTC. It codes for CASSLLGDPYNEQFF.

The CDR3 coding sequence is TGTGCCAGCAGCTTAGCCATCAATGAGCAGTTCTTC. The encoded protein is CASSLAINEQFF. The chain recombines TRBV11-1 with TRBJ2-1; no firm D call. Germline CDR1 is SGHAT and CDR2 is FQDESV (reference sequence). The CDR3 loop spans 12 amino acids. Trimming left V 0 bases short and J 6 bases short, with 3 bases between.

V is TRBV27 and J is TRBJ1-1; TRBD1 is a possible D gene (6 bases). CDR1 and CDR2 (germline): MNHEY, SMNVEV (reference sequence). There are 14 residues in the CDR3. V dropped 2 bases and J dropped 1 base, with 8 bases sitting between them. CDR3 loop: CASSLGTTNTEAFF. CDR3 DNA sequence: TGTGCCAGCAGTTTAGGGACAACGAACACTGAAGCTTTCTTT.

This chain uses TRBV2 with TRBJ2-3; D not resolved. Trimming cost V 6 bases and J 3 bases, with 16 bases left between them. Germline CDR1 and CDR2: SNHLY and FYNNEI. The CDR3 has 15 residues. The chain's CDR3 is CASSPAAGRTDTQYF. CDR3 sequence (DNA): TGTGCCAGCAGCCCCGCCGCAGGAAGGACAGATACGCAGTATTTT. Full variable domain (outside the CDR3, taken from reference TRBV2 and TRBJ2-3): EPEVTQTPSHQVTQMGQEVILRCVPISNHLYFYWYRQILGQKVEFLVSFYNNEISEKSEIFDDQFSVERPDGSNFTLKIRSTKLEDSAMYFCASSPAAGRTDTQYFGPGTRLTVL.

The rearrangement joins TRBV2 to TRBJ2-3; maybe TRBD1 (7 bases). V lost 1 base and J lost 5, with 16 bases in between. This CDR3 region has 16 residues. The germline V gene has CDR1 SNHLY and CDR2 FYNNEI. CDR3 bases: TGTGCCAGCAGTGAAGATGGAGGGGGCTGGGGAGATACGCAGTATTTT. Its protein is CASSEDGGGWGDTQYF.

The chain is built from TRBV7-8 and TRBJ2-7, with D possibly matching TRBD2 (5 bases). V lost 2 bases and J 2 bases, leaving 7 bases between the germline ends. The CDR3 runs to 13 residues. Germline V CDR1 and CDR2: SGHVS, FQNEAQ. The CDR3 coding sequence is TGTGCCAGCAGCTTATGGGAGACCTACGAGCAGTACTTC. Protein product: CASSLWETYEQYF. Looking up the rest from reference TRBV7-8 and TRBJ2-7 gives the full variable domain: GAGVSQSPRYKVAKRGQDVALRCDPISGHVSLFWYQQALGQGPEFLTYFQNEAQLDKSGLPSDRFFAERPEGSVSTLKIQRTQQEDSAVYLCASSLWETYEQYFGPGTRLTVT.

The chain combines TRBV7-9 with TRBJ2-7; D is ambiguous. Germline assignment: CDR1 SEHNR and CDR2 FQNEAQ (reference sequence). Between the trimmed V and J ends, which lost 4 bases and 2 bases, there was a span of 12 bases. There are 14 residues in the CDR3. The CDR3 spells CASSSSTRTYEQYV. The DNA for the CDR3 is TGTGCCAGCAGCTCCTCTACCCGGACCTACGAGCAGTACGTC.

CDR3 nucleotide sequence: TGTGCCAGCAGCTTAGATAACGTCGAGCAGTACGTC. Translation gives CASSLDNVEQYV. This chain links TRBV11-3 with TRBJ2-7; D gene ambiguous. V lost 0 bases and J 6 bases, leaving 6 bases between the germline ends. The CDR3 consists of 12 residues. Germline-derived CDR1 and CDR2 are SGHNT and YENEEA.

The chain uses TRBV11-3 and TRBJ2-1, with a possible D match to TRBD1 (5 bases). The CDR3 extends over 15 amino acids. Germline V gene data show CDR1 as SGHNT and CDR2 as YENEEA. The V end lost 5 bases, the J end lost 0 bases, and 11 bases lay between the germline ends. The CDR3: CASSVDSSSYNEQFF. In nucleotides, the CDR3 is TGTGCCAGCAGCGTTGACAGTAGCTCCTACAATGAGCAGTTCTTC. The full variable domain, its missing parts supplied by reference TRBV11-3 and TRBJ2-1, is EAGVVQSPRYKIIEKKQPVAFWCNPISGHNTLYWYLQNLGQGPELLIRYENEEAVDDSQLPKDRFSAERLKGVDSTLKIQPAELGDSAVYLCASSVDSSSYNEQFFGPGTRLTVL.

This sequence joins TRBV9 and TRBJ2-3, with TRBD2 matching 8 bases. The germline gives CDR1 SGDLS, CDR2 YYNGEE. The CDR3 is 16 residues long. The trim removed 4 bases at V and 0 bases at J, leaving 7 bases unmatched. CDR3 in DNA: TGTGCCAGCAGCTATAGCGGGGCAGGGAGCACAGATACGCAGTATTTT. As protein: CASSYSGAGSTDTQYF.

The CDR3 loop is CASSVGNGDPTDTQYF. The CDR3 coding sequence is TGTGCCAGCAGCGTAGGGAACGGAGATCCCACAGATACGCAGTATTTT. The chain couples TRBV9 to TRBJ2-3, with D uncertain. This CDR3 is built from 16 residues. Germline loops: CDR1 SGDLS, CDR2 YYNGEE. V lost 0 bases and J lost 2, with 13 bases in between.

This sequence joins TRBV9 and TRBJ1-2, with 8 bases lining up with TRBD1. CDR3 length: 16 amino acids. CDR1 and CDR2 (germline): SGDLS, YYNGEE. Trimming at V came to 0 bases and at J to 2 bases, leaving 6 bases not matched to a gene. The CDR3 is CASSVGTGIRNYGYTF. Written as DNA, the CDR3 is TGTGCCAGCAGCGTAGGGACAGGGATAAGGAACTATGGCTACACCTTC.

This sequence joins TRBV4-1 and TRBJ1-2; maybe TRBD1 (5 bases). Looked up from germline, CDR1 is MGHRA and CDR2 is YSYEKL. Trimming removed 1 base from V and 5 bases from J, with 17 bases in between. The length of the CDR3 is 16 residues. Written as DNA, the CDR3 is TGCGCCAGCAGCCAAGTGATCCAGGGCGGGCCATATGGCTACACCTTC. It encodes CASSQVIQGGPYGYTF.

This sequence joins TRBV5-6 and TRBJ2-1; possible D gene TRBD1, 5 bases. The CDR3 consists of 12 residues. Germline CDR1 and CDR2: SGHDT and YYEEEE. V lost 0 bases to trimming and J lost 10 bases, with 8 bases between them. Here the CDR3 reads CASSLEGNEQFF. CDR3 DNA sequence: TGTGCCAGCAGCTTGGAGGGGAACGAGCAGTTCTTC.

The gene calls are TRBV13 and TRBJ2-1; D is possibly TRBD1 or TRBD2 (6 bases each). The CDR3 has 12 residues. The germline gives CDR1 PRHDT, CDR2 FYEKMQ (reference sequence). V was shortened by 5 bases and J by 10 bases, with 12 bases between the two germline ends. The CDR3 DNA is TGTGCCAGCAGCCTCGAGGGGGGAGAGCAGTTCTTC. As protein: CASSLEGGEQFF.

The chain has TRBV28 and TRBJ1-5, with a possible D match to TRBD1 (5 bases). Trimming cost V 8 bases and J 6 bases, with 14 bases left between them. Per germline, CDR1 MDHEN and CDR2 SYDVKM. This CDR3 has 13 amino acids. The CDR3 is CASLFGGGQPQHF. CDR3 nucleotides: TGTGCCAGCCTTTTCGGGGGAGGTCAGCCCCAGCATTTT.

The chain has TRBV28 and TRBJ2-7, with a possible D match to TRBD2 (5 bases). V was cut by 3 bases and J by 2 bases, with 17 bases left in between. Per the germline V gene, CDR1 is MDHEN and CDR2 is SYDVKM. This CDR3 has 16 residues. The CDR3 protein is CASSFQRSGATYEQYF. The CDR3, as DNA: TGTGCCAGCAGTTTTCAGAGGAGCGGAGCAACCTACGAGCAGTACTTC.

By share, this clone counts as medium-sized. The chain couples TRBV11-2 to TRBJ2-3; D is ambiguous. The CDR3 has 16 residues. The V end was cut by 11 bases, the J end by 1 base, with 22 bases between. The V gene's germline CDR1 is SGHAT and CDR2 FQNNGV. This CDR3 is CAVGPLELDGTDTQYF. CDR3 DNA: TGTGCCGTGGGCCCCCTTGAACTCGACGGCACAGATACGCAGTATTTT.

The genes are TRBV14 and TRBJ2-1; D is undetermined. Germline values: CDR1 SGHDN, CDR2 FVKESK. Between the trimmed V and J ends, which lost 4 bases and 10 bases, there was a span of 11 bases. This CDR3 contains 12 residues. CDR3 DNA: TGTGCCAGCAGCCTCTCTTTCGACGAGCAGTTCTTC. Translation gives CASSLSFDEQFF.

This chain connects TRBV12-2 to TRBJ2-5; TRBD2, the table's D call, lacks a check against the DNA. TRBV12-2 is shown as a pseudogene. The CDR3 is made up of 15 amino acids. CDR3 in amino acids: CASRLEASGKETQYF. CDR3 nucleotides: TGTGCAAGTCGCTTAGAAGCTAGCGGGAAAGAGACCCAGTACTTC.

This chain uses TRBV5-8 with TRBJ2-1, with D tentatively TRBD1 or TRBD2 (6 bases each). The CDR3 has 15 amino acids. Germline CDR1 and CDR2: SGHTS and YDEGEE. Trimming stripped 2 bases from V and 2 bases from J, with 11 bases between. CDR3 nucleotides: TGTGCCAGCAGCTTTGGGGGGCCGGCCTACAATGAGCAGTTCTTC. The encoded protein is CASSFGGPAYNEQFF.

In this sample, this clone turned up once. The chain couples TRBV29-1 to TRBJ2-7; D unclear. The germline CDR1 and CDR2 sequences are SQVTM and ANQGSEA. This CDR3 is built from 12 residues. V gave up 2 bases and J gave up 4 bases, with 9 bases separating them. For the CDR3, the DNA is TGCAGCGTTGAATTAGGCGCTTACGAGCAGTACTTC. This translates into CSVELGAYEQYF.

The V and J genes are TRBV6-5 and TRBJ2-1; 10 bases align to TRBD2. With V trimmed by 6 bases and J by 8 bases, 10 bases remained unmatched. The CDR3 covers 15 residues. CDR1 and CDR2 (germline): MNHEY, SVGAGI. CDR3 residues: CASRQLAGRAYEQFF. The CDR3 nucleotides are TGTGCCAGCAGACAACTAGCGGGGAGGGCATATGAGCAGTTCTTC.